Following are 5 T cell receptor beta chains from one sample sequenced in a study of response to subunit inactivated influenza vaccine (dated by TCRdb to the late 2010s). Library method: RT-PCR. Data came from an Illumina HiSeq 2500. TCRdb reworked the public reads: Q25 trimming with fastp, MiXCR clone assembly, productive beta chains retained. Rows with one shared CDR3 protein collapse into an entry with the most common genes and DNA. The sample has 150,000 or so distinct CDR3 sequences on record, under 13% of them singletons. Jointly, the top ten make up 9.5% to 15% of the sample. The sample's time point, from its label and the paper: approximately 40 days after influenza vaccine administration. Specimen: non-naive T cells sorted from PBMCs, collected 40 to 50 days after vaccination. Interpreted using the paper, the cell subset or site label stands for: memory T cell fraction. The receptors stem from a man aged 50 to 60 who received an inactivated influenza vaccine. Donor details come from another sample of the same person, matched by shared clones.

This clonotype was seen many times. The chain uses TRBV28 and TRBJ2-7; 9 bases line up with TRBD2. Per the germline V gene, CDR1 is MDHEN and CDR2 is SYDVKM. The J segment lost 3 bases and the V segment lost 9 bases, leaving 9 bases of the junction unmatched. The CDR3 loop spans 14 amino acids. The CDR3 loop reads CASHTGTSIYEQYF. The DNA of the CDR3 is TGTGCCAGTCACACCGGGACTAGCATCTACGAGCAGTACTTC. Drawing the rest from reference TRBV28 and TRBJ2-7, the complete variable domain is DVKVTQSSRYLVKRTGEKVFLECVQDMDHENMFWYRQDPGLGLRLIYFSYDVKMKEKGDIPEGYSVSREKKERFSLILESASTNQTSMYLCASHTGTSIYEQYFGPGTRLTVT.

This chain links TRBV14 with TRBJ2-3; unclear D gene. The CDR3 is made up of 17 amino acids. Germline V CDR1 and CDR2: SGHDN, FVKESK. Deletions cut 1 base from V and 2 bases from J, with 16 bases between. The chain's CDR3 is CASSQVGLQVPTDTQYF. DNA of the CDR3: TGTGCCAGCAGCCAAGTTGGCCTTCAAGTCCCCACAGATACGCAGTATTTT.

Only one count was recorded for this clonotype. The junction does not match germline at one end; this may be a read error. The chain recombines TRBV5-1 with TRBJ2-3; D not resolved. The CDR3 covers 16 residues. Germline V gene data show CDR1 as SGHRS and CDR2 as YFSETQ. The chain's CDR3 is CASSLESATPTDTQCF. CDR3 DNA: TGCGCCAGCAGCTTGGAATCTGCCACCCCCACAGATACGCAGTGTTTT. The whole variable domain, filled in from reference TRBV5-1 and TRBJ2-3, reads KAGVTQTPRYLIKTRGQQVTLSCSPISGHRSVSWYQQTPGQGLQFLFEYFSETQRNKGNFPGRFSGRQFSNSRSEMNVSTLELGDSALYLCASSLESATPTDTQCFGPGTRLTVL.

This clonotype occurred many times. The chain joins TRBV3-1 to TRBJ2-7; weak D call: TRBD2 (5 bases). The CDR3 is 14 amino acids. Per germline, CDR1 LGHDT and CDR2 YNNKEL (reference sequence). Trimming took 6 bases from V and 0 from J, leaving 12 bases between them. CDR3 nucleotides: TGTGCCAGCAGTCACGGACTGACCTCCTACGAGCAGTACTTC. Translated, it gives CASSHGLTSYEQYF.

This clonotype has only a few counts. This rearrangement joins TRBV7-7 to TRBJ2-3, with unresolved D. Trimming took off 5 bases at V and 3 bases at J, with 12 bases between the two ends. The germline V gene encodes CDR1 SSHAT and CDR2 FNYEAQ (reference sequence). The CDR3 has 14 residues. Written as DNA, the CDR3 is TGTGCCAGCAGCCCCTCCGGACCGACAGATACGCAGTATTTT. Its translation is CASSPSGPTDTQYF.